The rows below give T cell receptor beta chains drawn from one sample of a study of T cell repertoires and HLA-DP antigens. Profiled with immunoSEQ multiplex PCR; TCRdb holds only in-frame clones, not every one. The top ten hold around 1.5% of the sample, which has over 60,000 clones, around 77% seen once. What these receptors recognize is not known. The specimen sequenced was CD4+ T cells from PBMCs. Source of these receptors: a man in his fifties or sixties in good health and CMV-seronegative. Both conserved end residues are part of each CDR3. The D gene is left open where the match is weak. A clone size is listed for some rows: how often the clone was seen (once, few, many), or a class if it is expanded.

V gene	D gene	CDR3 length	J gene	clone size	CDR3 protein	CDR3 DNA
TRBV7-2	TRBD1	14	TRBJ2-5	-	CASSRDRGPETQYF	TGTGCCAGCAGCCGCGACAGGGGTCCGGAGACCCAGTACTTC
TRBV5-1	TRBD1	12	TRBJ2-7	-	CASSSDRYEQYF	TGCGCCAGCAGCTCGGACAGGTACGAGCAGTACTTC
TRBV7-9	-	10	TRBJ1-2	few	CASSLYGYTF	TGTGCCAGCAGCTTGTATGGCTACACCTTC
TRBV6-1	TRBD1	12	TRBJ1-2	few	CASRQGSNGYTF	TGTGCCAGCCGACAGGGATCTAATGGCTACACCTTC
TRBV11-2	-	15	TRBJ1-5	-	CASSSRGDSNQPQHF	TGTGCCAGCAGCTCCCGGGGGGATAGCAATCAGCCCCAGCATTTT
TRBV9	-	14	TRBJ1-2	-	CASSVAPGARGYTF	TGTGCCAGCAGCGTAGCTCCGGGGGCGCGAGGCTACACCTTC
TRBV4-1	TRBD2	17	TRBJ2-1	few	CASSRGGLAGLGNEQFF	TGCGCCAGCAGCCGAGGGGGACTAGCGGGATTGGGCAATGAGCAGTTCTTC
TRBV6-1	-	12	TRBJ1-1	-	CASRPLGARTFF	TGTGCCAGCAGGCCCCTCGGGGCTAGAACTTTCTTT
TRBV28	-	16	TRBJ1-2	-	CASSLLGGAGDYGYTF	TGTGCCAGCAGTTTATTAGGTGGGGCAGGGGACTATGGCTACACCTTC
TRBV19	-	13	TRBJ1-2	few	CASSVRDTYGYTF	TGTGCCAGTAGTGTCCGGGACACCTATGGCTACACCTTC
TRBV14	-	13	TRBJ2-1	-	CASSQDLRGEQFF	TGTGCCAGCAGCCAAGATCTCCGGGGAGAGCAGTTCTTC
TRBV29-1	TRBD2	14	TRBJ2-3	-	CSVETSGGSDTQYF	TGCAGCGTTGAAACTAGCGGGGGGTCAGATACGCAGTATTTT
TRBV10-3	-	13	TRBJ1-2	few	CAISADTGYGYTF	TGTGCCATCAGTGCGGACACCGGCTATGGCTACACCTTC
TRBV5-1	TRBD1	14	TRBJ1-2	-	CASSTDRGLYGYTF	TGCGCCAGCAGCACGGACAGGGGGTTGTATGGCTACACCTTC
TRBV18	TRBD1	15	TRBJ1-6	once	CASSLRGQGSSPLHF	TGTGCCAGCTCGCTAAGAGGACAGGGGAGTTCTCCCCTCCACTTT
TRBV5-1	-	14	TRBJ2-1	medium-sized	CASSTGLPVEEQFF	TGCGCCAGCAGCACGGGACTCCCGGTCGAGGAGCAGTTCTTC
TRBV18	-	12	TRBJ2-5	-	CASSPQSETQYF	TGTGCCAGCTCACCACAATCGGAGACCCAGTACTTC
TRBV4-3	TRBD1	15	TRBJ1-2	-	CASSQDFGTVFGYTF	TGCGCCAGCAGCCAAGATTTCGGGACAGTCTTTGGCTACACCTTC
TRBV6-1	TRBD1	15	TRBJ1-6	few	CASSVGTGGTSPLHF	TGTGCCAGCAGTGTGGGGACAGGGGGCACTTCACCCCTCCACTTT
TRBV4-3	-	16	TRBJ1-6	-	CASSQRQSSYNSPLHF	TGCGCCAGCAGCCAACGACAGAGCTCCTATAATTCACCCCTCCACTTT
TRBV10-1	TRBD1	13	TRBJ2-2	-	CASSPGQGGELFF	TGCGCCAGCAGCCCCGGACAGGGCGGGGAGCTGTTTTTT
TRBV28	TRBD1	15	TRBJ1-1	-	CASCSPGQRNTEAFF	TGTGCCAGCTGTTCGCCGGGACAGAGGAACACTGAAGCTTTCTTT
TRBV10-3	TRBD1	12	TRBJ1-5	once	CAIGTENQPQHF	TGTGCCATTGGGACAGAAAATCAGCCCCAGCATTTT
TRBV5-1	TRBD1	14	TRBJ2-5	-	CASSFSTGAETQYF	TGCGCCAGCAGCTTTAGTACAGGGGCAGAGACCCAGTACTTC
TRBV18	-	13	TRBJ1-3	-	CASSPAVYGTIYF	TGTGCCAGCTCACCGGCGGTTTACGGCACCATATATTTT
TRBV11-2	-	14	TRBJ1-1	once	CASTPSATNTEAFF	TGTGCCAGCACCCCCTCGGCTACGAACACTGAAGCTTTCTTT
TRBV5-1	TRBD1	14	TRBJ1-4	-	CASRGDRSNEKLFF	TGCGCCAGCAGGGGGGACAGGTCTAATGAAAAACTGTTTTTT
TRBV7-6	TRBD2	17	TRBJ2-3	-	CASSLGSGLAGTDTQYF	TGTGCCAGCAGCTTAGGTAGCGGGCTAGCGGGAACAGATACGCAGTATTTT
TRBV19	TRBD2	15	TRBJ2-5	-	CASRTTSGRTETQYF	TGTGCCAGTAGAACGACTAGCGGGAGAACGGAGACCCAGTACTTC
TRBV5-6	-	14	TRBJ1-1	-	CASSFPQSRTEAFF	TGTGCCAGCAGCTTTCCCCAGTCCCGCACTGAAGCCTTCTTT
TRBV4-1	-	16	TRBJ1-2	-	CASSQDPWTANYGYTF	TGCGCCAGCAGCCAAGACCCCTGGACGGCCAACTATGGCTACACCTTC
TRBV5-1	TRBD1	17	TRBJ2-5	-	CASSLDPTGGGQETQYF	TGCGCCAGCAGCTTGGATCCCACAGGGGGCGGACAAGAGACCCAGTACTTC
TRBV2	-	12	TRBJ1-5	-	CASSPRENTQHF	TGTGCCAGCAGTCCTAGGGAAAACACCCAGCATTTT
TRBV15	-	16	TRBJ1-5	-	CATSRVPPNSNQPQHF	TGTGCCACCAGCAGAGTTCCCCCAAATAGCAATCAGCCCCAGCATTTT
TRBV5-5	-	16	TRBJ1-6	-	CASSPGSTSYNSPLHF	TGTGCCAGCAGCCCCGGCAGCACCTCCTATAATTCACCCCTCCACTTT
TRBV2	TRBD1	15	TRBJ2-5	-	CASSANRGREETQYF	TGTGCCAGCAGCGCCAACAGGGGGCGCGAGGAGACCCAGTACTTC